The T cell receptor (beta chain) under discussion was sequenced for a study of cytomegalovirus exposure and HLA in healthy donors. This clone was observed a few times. Its antigen is unidentified. It was with 60 Vbeta and 13 Jbeta primers that the PCR ran. Authors' analysis steps: Approximately 72 million unique TCR beta chains, roughly 11 million of them shared, were counted by a later analysis. The assay was immunoSEQ multiplex PCR, and TCRdb's table has in-frame clones only and misses some. That table is the source of V, J and clone size, and D and trimming were worked out from the DNA. This sample carries over 80,000 clones, about 75% of them seen once, and the ten largest clones take approximately 6.5%. The length of the CDR3 is 12 residues. Germline CDR1 SEHNR, CDR2 FQNEAQ (reference sequence). V gave up 7 bases and J gave up 9 bases, with 13 bases separating them. General observations from the study: Indistinguishability led to the exclusion of some V segments, TRBV6-2 and TRBV6-3 included. One cluster of highly shared sequence variants probably arose as a sequencing artifact. By HLA locus, TCR association rates varied in a later analysis, with DRB1 showing the most and HLA-C the fewest.

The TCR originated in a female donor in good health and CMV-seronegative. Sequenced material: PBMCs. The chain links TRBV7-9 to TRBJ2-1; D is unresolved. CDR3 in DNA: TGTGCCAGCACCCTCCTAAATGGTGAGCAGTTCTTC. Amino acid sequence: CASTLLNGEQFF.